The 10 T cell receptor beta chains below all came from one sample that was sequenced in a study of human T cells and chemical hapten exposure. The sample's time point: patch test 1, 2 weeks after DPC sensitization. The treatment was: therapeutic diphenylcyclopropenone sensitization with weekly scalp DPC. MiXCR, applied by TCRdb to the RACE reads, yields one record per CDR3 protein. The data show more than 70,000 distinct CDR3 sequences, 10% to 15% seen once. The material sequenced was whole blood, taken in connection with sensitization to the hapten diphenylcyclopropenone (DPC). The receptors were gathered from a woman in her sixties with alopecia areata. Some clones in this sample may be carry-over from other donors' samples.

The table lists this clonotype with a few counts. This chain links TRBV12-3 or TRBV12-4 with TRBJ1-6; no clear D gene. Trimming shortened V by 4 bases and J by 7 bases, and 5 bases separated the two germline ends. The CDR3 length is 12 residues. CDR3 in amino acids: CASSSPNSPLHF. In DNA, the CDR3 is TGTGCCAGCAGTTCTCCAAATTCACCCCTCCACTTT.

This clonotype was observed a handful of times. The V and J genes are TRBV21-1 and TRBJ2-7; TRBD1 is the table's D call, not checked against the DNA. TRBV21-1 is termed a pseudogene. The length of the CDR3 is 12 residues. The CDR3 protein is CARDDNPGEQYF. For the CDR3, the DNA is TGTGCCAGAGATGATAACCCCGGCGAGCAGTACTTC.

Ten or more counts support this clonotype. The CDR3 nucleotides are TGTGCCAGCAGAGGCTATCGGGACAGGGTTTCGGATACGCAGTATTTT. Its protein product is CASRGYRDRVSDTQYF. This chain links TRBV6-5 with TRBJ2-3, with 9 positions matching TRBD1. V lost 6 bases to trimming and J lost 6 bases; unmatched junction nucleotides: 13. This CDR3 contains 16 residues. In germline, CDR1 is MNHEY, CDR2 SVGAGI.

The rearrangement uses TRBV28 and TRBJ2-5; D gene unclear. The CDR3 extends over 11 amino acids. Looked up from germline, CDR1 is MDHEN and CDR2 is SYDVKM. Trimming shortened V by 5 bases and J by 7 bases, and 8 bases separated the two germline ends. CDR3 sequence (DNA): TGTGCCAGCAGTCTGATTGGGACCCAGTACTTC. Its protein is CASSLIGTQYF.

This clonotype came up many times. J is TRBJ1-4 and V is TRBV9; D possibly corresponds to TRBD1 (5 bases). V lost 0 bases, J lost 7 bases, and 13 bases lay in between. Germline assignment: CDR1 SGDLS and CDR2 YYNGEE. The CDR3 length is 15 residues. The CDR3 region is CASSVGGAGSEKLFF. The CDR3 nucleotides are TGTGCCAGCAGCGTAGGTGGGGCAGGGAGTGAAAAACTGTTTTTT.

J is TRBJ2-3 and V is TRBV7-9; D gene unclear. This CDR3 has 13 amino acids. Trimming removed 3 bases from V and 1 base from J, with 5 bases in between. Germline V lookup: CDR1 SEHNR, CDR2 FQNEAQ (reference sequence). The CDR3 nucleotides read TGTGCCAGCAGCTTTTCGGGCACAGATACGCAGTATTTT. This sequence encodes CASSFSGTDTQYF.

The V gene is TRBV6-5, the J gene TRBJ2-2, with TRBD2 matching over 8 bases. From germline, CDR1 is MNHEY and CDR2 SVGAGI. The CDR3 is 16 residues long. Trimming at V came to 4 bases and at J to 0 bases, leaving 4 bases not matched to a gene. The CDR3 coding sequence is TGTGCCAGCAGTTTCGGGGGGGCCCCGAACACCGGGGAGCTGTTTTTT. Translating gives CASSFGGAPNTGELFF.

This clonotype was observed at least ten times. Here the CDR3 reads CASSQYEGEKLFF. DNA for the CDR3: TGTGCCAGCAGCCAATACGAAGGGGAAAAACTGTTTTTT. The J gene is TRBJ1-4, the V gene TRBV3-1; no reliable D call. CDR1 LGHDT and CDR2 YNNKEL come from the germline V gene (reference sequence). The CDR3 extends over 13 amino acids. Trimming shortened V by 2 bases and J by 8 bases, and 9 bases separated the two germline ends.

This clonotype appeared many times. V is TRBV7-2 and J is TRBJ2-2; 11 nucleotides agree with TRBD2. The V gene's germline CDR1 is SGHTA and CDR2 FQGNSA. This CDR3 is 15 amino acids long. J lost 4 bases, V lost 5 bases, and 3 bases had no gene match. The CDR3 region is CASSPGTSGTGELFF. For the CDR3, the DNA is TGTGCCAGCAGCCCCGGGACTAGCGGCACCGGGGAGCTGTTTTTT.

The chain is built from TRBV2 and TRBJ1-5, with 9 bases lining up with TRBD1. The trim removed 3 bases at V and 4 bases at J, leaving 13 bases unmatched. The CDR3 contains 18 residues. The V gene's germline CDR1 is SNHLY and CDR2 FYNNEI. The CDR3 protein is CASSEGQGIFGRNQPQHF. The CDR3 DNA reads as TGTGCCAGCAGTGAGGGACAGGGTATTTTTGGTAGAAATCAGCCCCAGCATTTT.